The rows below give T cell receptor beta chains drawn from one sample of a study of neurological immune-mediated disorders. A single record per CDR3 protein comes from TCRdb applying MiXCR to the 5' RACE reads. The top ten hold about 1.8% of the sample, which has approximately 77,000 distinct CDR3 sequences, 9.4% seen once. The specimen sequenced was PBMCs. Source of these receptors: a man aged 50-59 years in good health. CDR3s include the opening cysteine and the closing phenylalanine or tryptophan. D genes are given only for firm matches. Expanded clones get a size class; other rows say once, few or many, or leave the size out.

size | D | J | V | CDR3 | DNA
NA | NA | TRBJ1-6 | TRBV6-2/TRBV6-3 | CATRPTGGGPLHF | TGTGCCACCCGACCGACGGGCGGTGGTCCCCTCCACTTT
few | NA | TRBJ1-5 | TRBV20-1 | CSASVRGGNQPQHF | TGCAGTGCTAGCGTTCGGGGGGGCAATCAGCCCCAGCATTTT
NA | NA | TRBJ2-7 | TRBV20-1 | CSSRAGANYEQYF | TGCAGTTCTAGAGCTGGCGCTAACTACGAGCAGTACTTC
many | TRBD2 | TRBJ2-3 | TRBV29-1 | CSVKTSGSTDTQYF | TGCAGCGTGAAGACTAGCGGGAGCACAGATACGCAGTATTTT
many | TRBD1 | TRBJ2-7 | TRBV5-1 | CASSSGQGIYEQYF | TGCGCCAGCAGCTCGGGACAGGGCATCTACGAGCAGTACTTC
many | TRBD1 | TRBJ2-3 | TRBV10-3 | CAISTGGWGDTQYF | TGTGCCATCAGTACAGGGGGCTGGGGAGATACGCAGTATTTT
many | TRBD1 | TRBJ1-5 | TRBV5-5 | CASSLGLGQGFQPQHF | TGTGCCAGCAGCTTGGGGTTAGGACAGGGATTTCAGCCCCAGCATTTT
many | NA | TRBJ1-1 | TRBV14 | CASSQDPTALNTEAFF | TGTGCCAGCAGCCAAGATCCAACCGCCTTGAACACTGAAGCTTTCTTT
many | TRBD1 | TRBJ2-3 | TRBV5-1 | CASSFWLDRGQDTQYF | TGCGCCAGCAGCTTCTGGTTAGACAGGGGGCAAGATACGCAGTATTTT
many | TRBD2 | TRBJ2-7 | TRBV5-4 | CASSPGAGEVNEQYF | TGTGCCAGCAGCCCTGGAGCGGGAGAAGTAAACGAGCAGTACTTC
many | NA | TRBJ1-1 | TRBV5-1 | CASSLQGAEAFF | TGCGCCAGCAGCTTACAGGGAGCTGAAGCTTTCTTT
many | TRBD2 | TRBJ2-7 | TRBV20-1 | CSARASGSSHEQYF | TGCAGTGCTAGAGCTAGCGGGAGTAGCCACGAGCAGTACTTC
many | NA | TRBJ1-3 | TRBV4-2 | CASSQDLGASGNTIYF | TGTGCCAGCAGCCAAGACTTAGGAGCCTCTGGAAACACCATATATTTT
many | NA | TRBJ1-1 | TRBV5-5 | CASREGRGKTEAFF | TGTGCCAGCAGAGAAGGCAGGGGTAAGACTGAAGCTTTCTTT
few | TRBD2 | TRBJ2-3 | TRBV12-3/TRBV12-4 | CASSVLAGAADTQYF | TGTGCCAGCAGTGTACTAGCGGGAGCCGCAGATACGCAGTATTTT
NA | NA | TRBJ2-1 | TRBV14 | CASRQGSGAESSYNEQFF | TGTGCCAGTAGACAGGGTAGCGGGGCCGAGAGCTCCTACAATGAGCAGTTCTTC
many | NA | TRBJ2-1 | TRBV11-2 | CASSLEASSYNEQFF | TGTGCCAGCAGCTTAGAAGCGTCAAGCTACAATGAGCAGTTCTTC
many | NA | TRBJ2-6 | TRBV20-1 | CSARGGNAGANVLTF | TGCAGTGCTAGAGGGGGCAATGCAGGGGCCAACGTCCTGACTTTC
many | TRBD1 | TRBJ1-1 | TRBV7-9 | CASRSRDRGPVDTEAFF | TGTGCCAGCCGATCGCGCGACAGGGGGCCGGTGGACACTGAAGCTTTCTTT
many | TRBD1 | TRBJ2-5 | TRBV30 | CAWDRGSQETQYF | TGTGCCTGGGACAGGGGGTCCCAAGAGACCCAGTACTTC
many | TRBD1 | TRBJ1-2 | TRBV28 | CASSKPGGANYGYTF | TGTGCCAGCAGTAAACCAGGGGGCGCTAACTATGGCTACACCTTC
many | TRBD2 | TRBJ2-5 | TRBV7-9 | CASSFFGREETQYF | TGTGCCAGCAGCTTTTTCGGGAGGGAAGAGACCCAGTACTTC
few | NA | TRBJ1-1 | TRBV6-2/TRBV6-3 | CASSYWGNLKRYEAFF | TGTGCCAGCAGTTATTGGGGGAATCTTAAGAGATATGAAGCTTTCTTT
few | TRBD1 | TRBJ2-7 | TRBV7-2 | CASSLVWTGGYEQYF | TGTGCCAGCAGCTTAGTCTGGACAGGGGGCTACGAGCAGTACTTC
many | NA | TRBJ2-2 | TRBV7-7 | CASGGSPGELFF | TGTGCCAGCGGAGGGTCTCCCGGGGAGCTGTTTTTT
many | NA | TRBJ1-6 | TRBV28 | CASSLPSYSPLHF | TGTGCCAGCAGCCTCCCATCGTACTCACCCCTCCACTTT
many | NA | TRBJ1-2 | TRBV5-1 | CASSLDAGRYGYTF | TGCGCCAGCAGCTTGGACGCAGGGCGGTATGGCTACACCTTC
NA | TRBD2 | TRBJ2-1 | TRBV10-3 | CAISAGTSGSYNEQFF | TGTGCCATCAGCGCCGGGACTAGCGGTTCCTACAATGAGCAGTTCTTC
many | NA | TRBJ2-7 | TRBV12-3/TRBV12-4 | CASSPPGLSAYEQYF | TGTGCCAGCAGTCCCCCGGGACTTTCCGCCTACGAGCAGTACTTC
many | TRBD1 | TRBJ2-7 | TRBV5-1 | CASSLGGQGNEQYF | TGCGCCAGCAGCTTGGGGGGACAGGGGAACGAGCAGTACTTC
many | TRBD2 | TRBJ2-5 | TRBV10-3 | CAIKEVAGAQETQYF | TGTGCCATCAAAGAGGTAGCGGGGGCTCAAGAGACCCAGTACTTC
many | NA | TRBJ2-7 | TRBV5-1 | CASSMGSDRPGEQYF | TGCGCCAGCAGCATGGGCTCCGATAGGCCGGGCGAGCAGTACTTC
few | NA | TRBJ2-3 | TRBV7-3 | CASSLLDSDTQYF | TGTGCCAGCAGCTTATTGGACTCAGATACGCAGTATTTT
many | NA | TRBJ2-2 | TRBV10-3 | CAIEGINTGELFF | TGTGCCATCGAGGGCATAAACACCGGGGAGCTGTTTTTT
many | NA | TRBJ1-4 | TRBV5-1 | CASSIQVGGEKLFF | TGCGCCAGCAGCATACAGGTTGGGGGTGAAAAACTGTTTTTT
many | NA | TRBJ2-3 | TRBV29-1 | CSVVVRGPTDTQYF | TGCAGCGTTGTGGTACGGGGTCCCACAGATACGCAGTATTTT
many | TRBD2 | TRBJ2-7 | TRBV5-1 | CASSRTTWLAGDGGYEQYF | TGCGCCAGCAGCCGAACTACTTGGCTAGCGGGGGACGGGGGTTACGAGCAGTACTTC
many | NA | TRBJ1-6 | TRBV7-2 | CASTLQGNSPLHF | TGTGCCAGCACTCTACAGGGTAATTCACCCCTCCACTTT
many | NA | TRBJ2-3 | TRBV7-3 | CASSSRTADTQYF | TGTGCCAGCAGCTCCAGGACTGCAGATACGCAGTATTTT
many | TRBD2 | TRBJ2-7 | TRBV28 | CASLRLAGTDEQYF | TGTGCCAGCCTCAGACTAGCGGGTACCGACGAGCAGTACTTC
many | NA | TRBJ2-1 | TRBV29-1 | CSGRYNEQFF | TGCAGCGGCCGATACAATGAGCAGTTCTTC
many | NA | TRBJ1-2 | TRBV5-1 | CASSPDPDPNYGYTF | TGCGCCAGCAGCCCCGACCCAGACCCTAACTATGGCTACACCTTC